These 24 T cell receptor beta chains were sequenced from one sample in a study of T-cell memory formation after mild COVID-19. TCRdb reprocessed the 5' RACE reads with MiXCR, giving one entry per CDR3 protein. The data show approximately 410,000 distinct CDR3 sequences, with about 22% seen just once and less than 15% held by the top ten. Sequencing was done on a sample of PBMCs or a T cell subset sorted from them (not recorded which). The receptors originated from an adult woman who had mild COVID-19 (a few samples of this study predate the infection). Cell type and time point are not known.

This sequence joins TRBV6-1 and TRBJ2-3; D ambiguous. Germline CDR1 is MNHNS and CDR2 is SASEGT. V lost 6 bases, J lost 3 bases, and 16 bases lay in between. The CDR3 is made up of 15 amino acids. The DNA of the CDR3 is TGTGCCAGCAGCCGCAACCTTAAAGGGACAGATACGCAGTATTTT. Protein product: CASSRNLKGTDTQYF.

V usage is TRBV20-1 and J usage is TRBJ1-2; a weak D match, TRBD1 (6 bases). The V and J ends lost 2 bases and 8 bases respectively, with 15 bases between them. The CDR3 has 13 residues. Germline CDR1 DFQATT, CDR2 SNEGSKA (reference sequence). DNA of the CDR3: TGCAGTGCTAGACTGCAAACAGGGAGGGGCTACACCTTC. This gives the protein CSARLQTGRGYTF.

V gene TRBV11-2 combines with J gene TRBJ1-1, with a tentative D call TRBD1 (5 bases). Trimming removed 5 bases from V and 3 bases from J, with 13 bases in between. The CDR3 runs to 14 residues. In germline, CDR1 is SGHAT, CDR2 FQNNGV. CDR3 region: CASSPGFWDTEAFF. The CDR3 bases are TGTGCCAGCAGCCCAGGGTTTTGGGACACTGAAGCTTTCTTT.

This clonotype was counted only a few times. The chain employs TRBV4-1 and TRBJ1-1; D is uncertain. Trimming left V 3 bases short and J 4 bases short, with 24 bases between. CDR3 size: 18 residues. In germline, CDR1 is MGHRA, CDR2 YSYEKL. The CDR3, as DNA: TGCGCCAGCAGCCAGGCCATCCTTACCGGCGGGTCGGGCACTGAAGCTTTCTTT. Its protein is CASSQAILTGGSGTEAFF.

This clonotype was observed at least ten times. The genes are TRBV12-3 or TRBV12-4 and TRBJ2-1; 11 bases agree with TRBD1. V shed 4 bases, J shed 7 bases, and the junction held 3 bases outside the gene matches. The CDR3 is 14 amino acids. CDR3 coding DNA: TGTGCCAGCAGTTCCGGGACAGGGGGGAATGAGCAGTTCTTC. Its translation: CASSSGTGGNEQFF.

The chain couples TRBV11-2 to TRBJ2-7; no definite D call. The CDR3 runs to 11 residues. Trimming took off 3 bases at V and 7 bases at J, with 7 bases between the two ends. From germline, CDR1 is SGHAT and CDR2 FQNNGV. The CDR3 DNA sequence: TGTGCCAGCAGCTTCGTAACTGAGCAGTACTTC. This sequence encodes CASSFVTEQYF.

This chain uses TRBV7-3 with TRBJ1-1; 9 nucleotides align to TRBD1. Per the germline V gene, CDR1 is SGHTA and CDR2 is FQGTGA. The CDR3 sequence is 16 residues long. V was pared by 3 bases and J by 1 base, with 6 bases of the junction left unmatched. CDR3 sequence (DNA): TGTGCCAGCAGCTTCTCCGGGACAGGGACGAACACTGAAGCTTTCTTT. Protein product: CASSFSGTGTNTEAFF.

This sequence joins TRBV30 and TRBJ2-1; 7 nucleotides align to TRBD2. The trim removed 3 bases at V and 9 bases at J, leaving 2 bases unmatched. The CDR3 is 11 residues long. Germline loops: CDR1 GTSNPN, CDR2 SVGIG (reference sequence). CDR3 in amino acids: CAWRREFEQFF. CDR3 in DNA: TGTGCCTGGAGGCGGGAGTTTGAGCAGTTCTTC. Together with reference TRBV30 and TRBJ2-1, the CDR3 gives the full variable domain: SQTIHQWPATLVQPVGSPLSLECTVEGTSNPNLYWYRQAAGRGLQLLFYSVGIGQISSEVPQNLSASRPQDRQFILSSKKLLLSDSGFYLCAWRREFEQFFGPGTRLTVL.

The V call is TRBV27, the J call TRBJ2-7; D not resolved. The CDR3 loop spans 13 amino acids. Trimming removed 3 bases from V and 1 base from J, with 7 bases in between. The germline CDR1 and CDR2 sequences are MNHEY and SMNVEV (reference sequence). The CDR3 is CASSLHASYEQYF. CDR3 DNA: TGTGCCAGCAGTTTGCACGCATCCTACGAGCAGTACTTC.

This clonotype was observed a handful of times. As DNA, the CDR3 is TGTGCCAGCAGCCCAGCCCTGGAAGCTTTCTTT. This sequence encodes CASSPALEAFF. This sequence joins TRBV7-9 and TRBJ1-1; D is uncertain. There are 11 residues in the CDR3. Germline V CDR1 and CDR2: SEHNR, FQNEAQ (reference sequence). V lost 5 bases and J 8 bases, leaving 9 bases between the germline ends.

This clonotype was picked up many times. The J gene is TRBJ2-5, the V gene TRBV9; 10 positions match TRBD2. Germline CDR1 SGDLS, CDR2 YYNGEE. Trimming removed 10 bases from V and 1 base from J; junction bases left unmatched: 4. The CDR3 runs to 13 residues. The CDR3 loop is CASSGGLQETQYF. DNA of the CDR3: TGTGCCTCTAGCGGGGGACTCCAAGAGACCCAGTACTTC.

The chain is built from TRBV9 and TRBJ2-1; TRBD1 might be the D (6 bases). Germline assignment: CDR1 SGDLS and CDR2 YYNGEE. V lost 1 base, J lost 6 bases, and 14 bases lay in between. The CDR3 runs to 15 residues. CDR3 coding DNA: TGTGCCAGCAGCGTAACGGACAGAACCCTCAATGAGCAGTTCTTC. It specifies CASSVTDRTLNEQFF. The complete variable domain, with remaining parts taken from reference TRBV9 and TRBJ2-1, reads DSGVTQTPKHLITATGQRVTLRCSPRSGDLSVYWYQQSLDQGLQFLIQYYNGEERAKGNILERFSAQQFPDLHSELNLSSLELGDSALYFCASSVTDRTLNEQFFGPGTRLTVL.

The CDR3 region is CASSPVYETYEQFF. The CDR3 bases are TGTGCCAGCAGCCCGGTCTATGAGACGTATGAGCAGTTCTTC. The chain links TRBV5-6 to TRBJ2-1; D is uncertain. CDR1 and CDR2 (germline): SGHDT, YYEEEE. The CDR3 sequence is 14 residues long. The V and J ends lost 4 bases and 8 bases respectively, with 16 bases between them.

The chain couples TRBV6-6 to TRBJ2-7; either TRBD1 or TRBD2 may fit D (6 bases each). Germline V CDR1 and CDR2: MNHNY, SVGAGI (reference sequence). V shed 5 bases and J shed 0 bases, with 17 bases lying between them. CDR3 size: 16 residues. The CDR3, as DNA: TGTGCCAGCAGTCTGGAGGGGACACGCGTCTCCTACGAGCAGTACTTC. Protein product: CASSLEGTRVSYEQYF.

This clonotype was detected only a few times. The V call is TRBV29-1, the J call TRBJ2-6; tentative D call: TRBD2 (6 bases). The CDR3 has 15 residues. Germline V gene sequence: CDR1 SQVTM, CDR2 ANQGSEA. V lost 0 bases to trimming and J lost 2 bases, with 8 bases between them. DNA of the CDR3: TGCAGCGTTGAAGATCGCGGGGCTGGGGCCAACGTCCTGACTTTC. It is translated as CSVEDRGAGANVLTF.

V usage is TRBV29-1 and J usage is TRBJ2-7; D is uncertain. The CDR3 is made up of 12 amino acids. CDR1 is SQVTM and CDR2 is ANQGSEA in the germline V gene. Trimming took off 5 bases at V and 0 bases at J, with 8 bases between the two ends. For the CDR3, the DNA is TGCAGCGTTACTGAGAGCTCCTACGAGCAGTACTTC. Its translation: CSVTESSYEQYF.

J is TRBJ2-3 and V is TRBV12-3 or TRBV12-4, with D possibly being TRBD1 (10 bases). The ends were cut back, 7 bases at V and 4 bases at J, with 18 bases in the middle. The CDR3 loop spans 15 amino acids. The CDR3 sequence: CASTLAGQGSDTQYF. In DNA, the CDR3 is TGTGCCAGCACCCTAGCGGGACAGGGGTCAGATACGCAGTATTTT.

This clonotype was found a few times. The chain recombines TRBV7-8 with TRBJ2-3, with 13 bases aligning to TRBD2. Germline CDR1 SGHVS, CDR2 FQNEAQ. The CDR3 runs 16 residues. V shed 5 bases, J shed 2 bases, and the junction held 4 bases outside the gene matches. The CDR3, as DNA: TGTGCCAGCAGCATGGGACTAGCGGGGTTCACAGATACGCAGTATTTT. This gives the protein CASSMGLAGFTDTQYF.

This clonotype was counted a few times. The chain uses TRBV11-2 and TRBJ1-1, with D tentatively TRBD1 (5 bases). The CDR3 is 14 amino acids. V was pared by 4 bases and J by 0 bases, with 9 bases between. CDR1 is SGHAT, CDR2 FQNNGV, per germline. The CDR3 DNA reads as TGTGCCAGCAGCTGGGGACGTATGAACACTGAAGCTTTCTTT. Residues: CASSWGRMNTEAFF.

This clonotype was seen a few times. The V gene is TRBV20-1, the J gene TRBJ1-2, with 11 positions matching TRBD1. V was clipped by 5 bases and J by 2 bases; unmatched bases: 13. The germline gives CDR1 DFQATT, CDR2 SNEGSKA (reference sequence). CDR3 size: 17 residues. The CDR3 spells CSAHSRTRDRGNYGYTF. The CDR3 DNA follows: TGCAGTGCTCATTCCAGAACCAGGGACAGGGGGAACTATGGCTACACCTTC.

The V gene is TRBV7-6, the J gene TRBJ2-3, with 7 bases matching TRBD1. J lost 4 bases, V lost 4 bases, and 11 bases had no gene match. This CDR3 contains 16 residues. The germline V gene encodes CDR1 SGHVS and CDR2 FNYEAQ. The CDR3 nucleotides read TGTGCCAGCAGCTCCCCCCGACAGGGAGTCGCAGATACGCAGTATTTT. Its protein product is CASSSPRQGVADTQYF.

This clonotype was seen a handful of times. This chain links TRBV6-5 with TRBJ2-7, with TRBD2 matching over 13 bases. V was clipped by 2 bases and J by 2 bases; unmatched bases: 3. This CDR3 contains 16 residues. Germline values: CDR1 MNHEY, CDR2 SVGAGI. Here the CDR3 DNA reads TGTGCCAGCAGTTACGCGGGACTAGCGGGGACCTACGAGCAGTACTTC. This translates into CASSYAGLAGTYEQYF.

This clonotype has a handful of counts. CDR3 sequence: CASSLVRGDEQYF. CDR3 nucleotide sequence: TGCGCCAGCAGCTTGGTGAGGGGAGACGAGCAGTACTTC. The chain carries TRBV5-1 and TRBJ2-7, with D possibly being TRBD1 or TRBD2 (5 bases each). Germline CDR1 SGHRS, CDR2 YFSETQ. The CDR3 has 13 amino acids. The V end lost 0 bases, the J end lost 5 bases, and 9 bases lay between the germline ends.

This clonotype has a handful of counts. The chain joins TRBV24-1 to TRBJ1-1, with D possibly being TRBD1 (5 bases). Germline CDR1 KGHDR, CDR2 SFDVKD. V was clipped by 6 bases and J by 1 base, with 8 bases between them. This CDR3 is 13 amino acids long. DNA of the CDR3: TGTGCCACCAGTAACGACAGGAACACTGAAGCTTTCTTT. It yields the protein CATSNDRNTEAFF.